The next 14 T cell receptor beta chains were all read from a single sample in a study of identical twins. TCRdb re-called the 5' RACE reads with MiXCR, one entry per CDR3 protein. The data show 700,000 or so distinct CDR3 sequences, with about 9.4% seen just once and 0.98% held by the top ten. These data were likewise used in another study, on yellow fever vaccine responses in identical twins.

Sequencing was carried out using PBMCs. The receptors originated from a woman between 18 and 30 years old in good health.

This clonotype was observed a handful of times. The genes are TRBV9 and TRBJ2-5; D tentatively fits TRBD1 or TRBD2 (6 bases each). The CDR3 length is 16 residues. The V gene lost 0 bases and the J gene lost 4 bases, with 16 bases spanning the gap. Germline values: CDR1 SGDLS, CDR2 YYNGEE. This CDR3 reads CASSVAAGGGGETQYF. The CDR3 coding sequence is TGTGCCAGCAGCGTAGCCGCAGGAGGGGGTGGAGAGACCCAGTACTTC.

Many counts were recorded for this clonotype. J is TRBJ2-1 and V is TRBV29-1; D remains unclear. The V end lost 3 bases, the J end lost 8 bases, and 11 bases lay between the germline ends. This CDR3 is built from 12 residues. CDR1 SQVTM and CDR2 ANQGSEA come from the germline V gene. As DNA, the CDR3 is TGCAGCGTTGAGGGTGACTCCTATGAGCAGTTCTTC. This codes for CSVEGDSYEQFF.

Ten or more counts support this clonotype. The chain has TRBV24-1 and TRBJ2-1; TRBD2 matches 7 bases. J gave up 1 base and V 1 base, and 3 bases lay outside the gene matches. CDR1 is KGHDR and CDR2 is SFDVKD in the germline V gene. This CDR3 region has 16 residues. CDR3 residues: CATSDFGGRSYNEQFF. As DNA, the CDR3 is TGTGCCACCAGTGATTTTGGCGGGAGATCCTACAATGAGCAGTTCTTC.

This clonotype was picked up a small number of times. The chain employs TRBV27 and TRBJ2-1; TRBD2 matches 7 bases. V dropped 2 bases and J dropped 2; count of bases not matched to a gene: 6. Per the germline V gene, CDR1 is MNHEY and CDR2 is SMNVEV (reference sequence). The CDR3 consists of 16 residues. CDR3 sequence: CASSLLGRAAYNEQFF. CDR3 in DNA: TGTGCCAGCAGTTTACTAGGGAGGGCGGCCTACAATGAGCAGTTCTTC.

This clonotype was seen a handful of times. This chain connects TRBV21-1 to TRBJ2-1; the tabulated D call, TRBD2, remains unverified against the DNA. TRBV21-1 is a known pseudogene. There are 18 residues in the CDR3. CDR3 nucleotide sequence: TGTGCCAGAGGCGGGAGGGCCACCCTTCCCCCATCCTACAATGAGCAGTTCTTC. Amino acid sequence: CARGGRATLPPSYNEQFF.

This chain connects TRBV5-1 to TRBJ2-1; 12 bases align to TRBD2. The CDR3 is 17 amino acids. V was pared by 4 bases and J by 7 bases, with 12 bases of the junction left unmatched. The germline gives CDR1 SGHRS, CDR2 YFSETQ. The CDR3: CASSLGLAGKLGNEQFF. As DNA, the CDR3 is TGCGCCAGCAGCCTCGGACTAGCGGGAAAGTTAGGGAATGAGCAGTTCTTC. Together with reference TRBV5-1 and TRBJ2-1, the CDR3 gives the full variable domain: KAGVTQTPRYLIKTRGQQVTLSCSPISGHRSVSWYQQTPGQGLQFLFEYFSETQRNKGNFPGRFSGRQFSNSRSEMNVSTLELGDSALYLCASSLGLAGKLGNEQFFGPGTRLTVL.

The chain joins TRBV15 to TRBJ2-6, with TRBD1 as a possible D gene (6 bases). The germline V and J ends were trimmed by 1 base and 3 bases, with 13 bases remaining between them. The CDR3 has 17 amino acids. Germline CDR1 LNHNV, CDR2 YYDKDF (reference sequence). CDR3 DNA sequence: TGTGCCACCAGCAGAGGAGGGGGAGCGGATGGGGCCAACGTCCTGACTTTC. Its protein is CATSRGGGADGANVLTF.

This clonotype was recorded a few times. The CDR3, as DNA: TGTGCCAGCAGCTTAGAAAGCGGCAGAACCTACGAGCAGTACTTC. This codes for CASSLESGRTYEQYF. The chain couples TRBV7-9 to TRBJ2-7, with D possibly being TRBD2 (5 bases). The germline V and J ends were trimmed by 1 base and 2 bases, with 12 bases remaining between them. The CDR3 spans 15 residues. From germline, CDR1 is SEHNR and CDR2 FQNEAQ (reference sequence). The complete variable domain, with remaining parts taken from reference TRBV7-9 and TRBJ2-7, reads DTGVSQNPRHKITKRGQNVTFRCDPISEHNRLYWYRQTLGQGPEFLTYFQNEAQLEKSRLLSDRFSAERPKGSFSTLEIQRTEQGDSAMYLCASSLESGRTYEQYFGPGTRLTVT.

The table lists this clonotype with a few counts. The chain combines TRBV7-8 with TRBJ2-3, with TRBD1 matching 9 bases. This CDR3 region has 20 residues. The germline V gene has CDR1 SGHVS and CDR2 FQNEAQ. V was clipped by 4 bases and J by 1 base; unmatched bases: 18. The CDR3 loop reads CASSSRKADRGVGRTDTQYF. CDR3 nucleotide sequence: TGTGCCAGCAGCTCCAGAAAAGCGGACAGGGGAGTAGGGCGCACAGATACGCAGTATTTT. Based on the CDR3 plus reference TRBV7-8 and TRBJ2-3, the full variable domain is GAGVSQSPRYKVAKRGQDVALRCDPISGHVSLFWYQQALGQGPEFLTYFQNEAQLDKSGLPSDRFFAERPEGSVSTLKIQRTQQEDSAVYLCASSSRKADRGVGRTDTQYFGPGTRLTVL.

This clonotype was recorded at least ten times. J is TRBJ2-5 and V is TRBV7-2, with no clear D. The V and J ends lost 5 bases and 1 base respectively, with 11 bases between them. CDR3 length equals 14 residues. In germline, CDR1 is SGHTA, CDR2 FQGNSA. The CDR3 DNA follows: TGTGCCAGCAGCCTACTCCCTCGCCAAGAGACCCAGTACTTC. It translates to CASSLLPRQETQYF.

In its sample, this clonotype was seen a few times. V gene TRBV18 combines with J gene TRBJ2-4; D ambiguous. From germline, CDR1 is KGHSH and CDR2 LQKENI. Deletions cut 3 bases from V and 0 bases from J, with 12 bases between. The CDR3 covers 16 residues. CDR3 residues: CASSPTTTGAKNIQYF. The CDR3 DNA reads TGTGCCAGCTCACCGACAACTACCGGAGCCAAAAACATTCAGTACTTC. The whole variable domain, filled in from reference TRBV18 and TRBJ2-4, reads NAGVMQNPRHLVRRRGQEARLRCSPMKGHSHVYWYRQLPEEGLKFMVYLQKENIIDESGMPKERFSAEFPKEGPSILRIQQVVRGDSAAYFCASSPTTTGAKNIQYFGAGTRLSVL.

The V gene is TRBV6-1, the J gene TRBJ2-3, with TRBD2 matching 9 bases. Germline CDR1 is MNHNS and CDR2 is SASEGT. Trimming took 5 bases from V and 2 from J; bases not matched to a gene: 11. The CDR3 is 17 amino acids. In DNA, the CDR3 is TGTGCCAGCAGTCTTTATAGCGGGAGTGGTTCCACAGATACGCAGTATTTT. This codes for CASSLYSGSGSTDTQYF.

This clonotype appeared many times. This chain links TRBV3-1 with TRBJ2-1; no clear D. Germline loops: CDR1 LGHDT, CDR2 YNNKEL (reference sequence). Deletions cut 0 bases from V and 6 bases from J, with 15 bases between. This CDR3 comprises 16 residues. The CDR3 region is CASSQESAHRPNEQFF. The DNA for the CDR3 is TGTGCCAGCAGCCAAGAATCGGCCCATCGGCCCAATGAGCAGTTCTTC.

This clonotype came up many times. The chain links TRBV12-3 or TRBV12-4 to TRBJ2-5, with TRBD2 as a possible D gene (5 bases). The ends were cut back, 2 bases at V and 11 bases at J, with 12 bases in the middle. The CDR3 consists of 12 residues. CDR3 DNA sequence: TGTGCCAGCAGTTTACTTCTTACTAGTCAGTACTTC. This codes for CASSLLLTSQYF.